The clone carrying this TCR beta chain has only one observation. Its specificity is unknown. This entry comes from a study of shared clonotypes between healthy human individuals. Whole-study results and caveats: The authors sampled blood alone, and tissue repertoires likely differ. Clonotypes which were not shared had lower generation probabilities than clonotypes that all four donors shared.

Genomic DNA from each subset was divided evenly over several immunoSEQ plates. TCRdb's table, derived via immunoSEQ multiplex PCR, lists solely in-frame clones and lacks some. The sample yields millions of clones, roughly 95% seen once. The CDR3 is 15 amino acids. The germline CDR1 and CDR2 sequences are SGHRS and YFSETQ. Germline trimming cut 4 bases from V and 5 bases from J; bases unmatched to any gene: 5. A CD45RA+ naive subset and a CD45RA-negative memory subset were split from CD4+ cells. This TCR was sampled from a man aged 18 to 29 in good health. The sequencing sample was made of naive CD4+ T cells sorted from blood. Subset in this sample: CD45RA+ positively selected. The rearrangement joins TRBV5-1 to TRBJ2-3; TRBD1 matches 12 bases. CDR3 coding DNA: TGCGCCAGCAGCCTGGGACAGGGGGCTGAAGATACGCAGTATTTT. The encoded protein is CASSLGQGAEDTQYF.